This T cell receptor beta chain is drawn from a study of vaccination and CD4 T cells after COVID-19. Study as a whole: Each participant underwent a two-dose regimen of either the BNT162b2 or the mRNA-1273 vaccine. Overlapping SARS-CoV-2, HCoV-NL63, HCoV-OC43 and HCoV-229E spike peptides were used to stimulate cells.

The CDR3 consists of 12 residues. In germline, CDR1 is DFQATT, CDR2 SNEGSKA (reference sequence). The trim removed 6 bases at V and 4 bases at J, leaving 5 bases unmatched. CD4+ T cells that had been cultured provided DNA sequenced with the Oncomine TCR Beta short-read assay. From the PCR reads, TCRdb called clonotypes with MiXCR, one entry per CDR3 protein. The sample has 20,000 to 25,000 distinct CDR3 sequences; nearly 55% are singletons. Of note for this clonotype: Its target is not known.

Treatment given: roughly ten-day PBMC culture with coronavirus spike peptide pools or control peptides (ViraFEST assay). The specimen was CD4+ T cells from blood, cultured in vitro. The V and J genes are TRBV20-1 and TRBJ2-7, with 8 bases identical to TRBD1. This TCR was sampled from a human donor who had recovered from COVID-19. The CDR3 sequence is CSAGQGGYEQYF. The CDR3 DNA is TGCAGTGCAGGACAGGGAGGATACGAGCAGTACTTC.